This T cell receptor beta chain appears in the sequencing data of a study of T cell changes during pregnancy in multiple sclerosis. V was shortened by 4 bases and J by 3 bases, with 13 bases between the two germline ends. There are 15 residues in the CDR3. Germline V gives CDR1 MDHEN, CDR2 SYDVKM. Sequencing was performed with immunoSEQ multiplex PCR; in TCRdb, only in-frame clones are kept and a portion is missing. The sample lists around 130,000 clones, roughly 97% occurring once. This receptor was taken from a female donor with multiple sclerosis, enrolled in a pregnancy study. This material consisted of peripheral blood, taken after pregnancy. The gene calls are TRBV28 and TRBJ2-4; D possibly corresponds to TRBD1 (6 bases). In nucleotides, the CDR3 is TGTGCCAGCAGTTCGGCGTGGGGGCGCAAAAACATTCAGTACTTC. It specifies CASSSAWGRKNIQYF. The full variable domain, its missing parts supplied by reference TRBV28 and TRBJ2-4, is DVKVTQSSRYLVKRTGEKVFLECVQDMDHENMFWYRQDPGLGLRLIYFSYDVKMKEKGDIPEGYSVSREKKERFSLILESASTNQTSMYLCASSSAWGRKNIQYFGAGTRLSVL.